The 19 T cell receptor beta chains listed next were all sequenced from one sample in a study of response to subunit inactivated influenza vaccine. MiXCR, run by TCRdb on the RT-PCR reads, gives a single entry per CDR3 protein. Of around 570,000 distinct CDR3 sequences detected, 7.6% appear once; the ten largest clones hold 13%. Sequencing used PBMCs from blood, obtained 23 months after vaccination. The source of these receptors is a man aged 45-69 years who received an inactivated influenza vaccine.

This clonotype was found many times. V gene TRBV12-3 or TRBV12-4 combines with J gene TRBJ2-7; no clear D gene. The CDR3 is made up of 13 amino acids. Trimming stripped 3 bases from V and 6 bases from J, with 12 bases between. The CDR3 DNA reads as TGTGCCAGCAGTTTTGGTCAGAAGGTCGAGCAGTACTTC. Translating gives CASSFGQKVEQYF.

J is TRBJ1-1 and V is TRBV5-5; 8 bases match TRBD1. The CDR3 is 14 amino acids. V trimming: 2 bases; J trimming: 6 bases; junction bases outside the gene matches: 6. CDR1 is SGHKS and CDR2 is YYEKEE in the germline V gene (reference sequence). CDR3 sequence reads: CASSLGQGLPEAFF. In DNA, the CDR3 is TGTGCCAGCAGCTTAGGACAGGGTCTCCCTGAAGCTTTCTTT.

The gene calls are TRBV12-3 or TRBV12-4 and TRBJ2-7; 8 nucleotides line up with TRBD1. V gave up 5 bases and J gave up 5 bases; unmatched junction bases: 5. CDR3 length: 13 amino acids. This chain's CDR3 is CASSQGATHEQYF. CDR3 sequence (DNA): TGTGCCAGCAGTCAGGGGGCGACCCACGAGCAGTACTTC.

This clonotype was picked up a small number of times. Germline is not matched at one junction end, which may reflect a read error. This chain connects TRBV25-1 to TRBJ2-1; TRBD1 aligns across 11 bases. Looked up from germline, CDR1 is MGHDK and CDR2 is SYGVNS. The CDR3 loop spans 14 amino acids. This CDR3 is CASNGQGAYNEQFF. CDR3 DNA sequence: TGTGCCAGCAACGGACAGGGGGCCTATAATGAGCAGTTCTTC.

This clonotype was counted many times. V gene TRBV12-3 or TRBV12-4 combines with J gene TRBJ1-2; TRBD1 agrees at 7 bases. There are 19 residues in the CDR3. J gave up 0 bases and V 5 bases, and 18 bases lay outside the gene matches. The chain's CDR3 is CASSPRGRGLLRANYGYTF. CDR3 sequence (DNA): TGTGCCAGCAGTCCCCGAGGGAGGGGGCTCCTACGAGCTAACTATGGCTACACCTTC.

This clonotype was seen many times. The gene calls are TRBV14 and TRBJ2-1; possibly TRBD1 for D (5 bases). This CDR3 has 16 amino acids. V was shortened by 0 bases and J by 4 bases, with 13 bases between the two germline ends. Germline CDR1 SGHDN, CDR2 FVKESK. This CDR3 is CASSQDPQGRYNEQFF. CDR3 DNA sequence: TGTGCCAGCAGCCAAGACCCCCAGGGCCGGTACAATGAGCAGTTCTTC.

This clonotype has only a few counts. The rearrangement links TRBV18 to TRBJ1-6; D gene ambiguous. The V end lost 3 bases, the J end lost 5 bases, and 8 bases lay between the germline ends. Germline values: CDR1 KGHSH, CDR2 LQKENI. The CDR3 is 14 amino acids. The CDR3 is CASSPGRDNSPLHF. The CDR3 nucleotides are TGTGCCAGCTCACCGGGGAGGGATAATTCACCCCTCCACTTT.

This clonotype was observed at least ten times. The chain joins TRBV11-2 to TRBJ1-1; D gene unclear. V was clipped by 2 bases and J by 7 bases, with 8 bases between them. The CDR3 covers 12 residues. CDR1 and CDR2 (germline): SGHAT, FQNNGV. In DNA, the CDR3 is TGTGCCAGCAGCTTAACGGAACATGAAGCTTTCTTT. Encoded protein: CASSLTEHEAFF.

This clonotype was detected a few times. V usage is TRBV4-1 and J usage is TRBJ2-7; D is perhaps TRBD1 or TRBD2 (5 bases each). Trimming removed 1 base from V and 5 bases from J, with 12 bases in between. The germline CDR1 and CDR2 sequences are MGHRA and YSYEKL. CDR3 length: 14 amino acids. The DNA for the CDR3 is TGCGCCAGCAGCCAAGGAGAGGGGATGGACGAGCAGTACTTC. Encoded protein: CASSQGEGMDEQYF.

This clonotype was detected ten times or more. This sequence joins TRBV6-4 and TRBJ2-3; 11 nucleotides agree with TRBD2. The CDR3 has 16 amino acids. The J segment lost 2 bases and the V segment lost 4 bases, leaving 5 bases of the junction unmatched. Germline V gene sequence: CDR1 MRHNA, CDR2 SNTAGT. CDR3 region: CASSVLAGVPTDTQYF. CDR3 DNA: TGTGCCAGCAGTGTACTAGCGGGAGTTCCCACAGATACGCAGTATTTT.

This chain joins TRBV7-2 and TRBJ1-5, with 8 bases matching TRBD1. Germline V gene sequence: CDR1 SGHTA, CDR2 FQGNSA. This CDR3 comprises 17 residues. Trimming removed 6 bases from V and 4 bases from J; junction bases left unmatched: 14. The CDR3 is CASSLMGRGTGNQPQHF. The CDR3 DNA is TGTGCCAGCAGTTTGATGGGACGCGGGACAGGAAATCAGCCCCAGCATTTT.

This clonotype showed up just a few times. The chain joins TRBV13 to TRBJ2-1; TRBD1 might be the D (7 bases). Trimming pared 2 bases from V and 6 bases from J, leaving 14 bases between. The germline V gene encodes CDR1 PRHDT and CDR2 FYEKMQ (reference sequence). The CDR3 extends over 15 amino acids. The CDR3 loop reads CASSLYRGLLNEQFF. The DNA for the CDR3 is TGTGCCAGCAGCTTATACAGGGGACTTCTCAATGAGCAGTTCTTC.

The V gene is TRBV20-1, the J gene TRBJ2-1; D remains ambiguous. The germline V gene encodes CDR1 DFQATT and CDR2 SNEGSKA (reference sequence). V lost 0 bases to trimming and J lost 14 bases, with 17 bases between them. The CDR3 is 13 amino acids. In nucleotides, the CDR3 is TGCAGTGCTAGAGATCCCACACAACGTAAGGAGTTCTTC. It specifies CSARDPTQRKEFF.

In DNA form, the CDR3 reads TGTGCCAGCAGCCAAGGTTCAAAAGAGACCCAGTACTTC. Protein sequence: CASSQGSKETQYF. The chain employs TRBV14 and TRBJ2-5; D unclear. This CDR3 contains 13 residues. The ends were cut back, 1 base at V and 3 bases at J, with 6 bases in the middle. Germline assignment: CDR1 SGHDN and CDR2 FVKESK. Filled out from reference TRBV14 and TRBJ2-5, the complete variable domain reads EAGVTQFPSHSVIEKGQTVTLRCDPISGHDNLYWYRRVMGKEIKFLLHFVKESKQDESGMPNNRFLAERTGGTYSTLKVQPAELEDSGVYFCASSQGSKETQYFGPGTRLLVL.

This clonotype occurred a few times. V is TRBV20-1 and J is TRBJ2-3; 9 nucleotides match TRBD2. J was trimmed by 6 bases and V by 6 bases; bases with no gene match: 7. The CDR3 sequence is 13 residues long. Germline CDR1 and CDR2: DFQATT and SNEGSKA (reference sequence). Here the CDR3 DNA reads TGCAGTGCAAGCGGGGGGACACCTGATACGCAGTATTTT. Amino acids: CSASGGTPDTQYF.

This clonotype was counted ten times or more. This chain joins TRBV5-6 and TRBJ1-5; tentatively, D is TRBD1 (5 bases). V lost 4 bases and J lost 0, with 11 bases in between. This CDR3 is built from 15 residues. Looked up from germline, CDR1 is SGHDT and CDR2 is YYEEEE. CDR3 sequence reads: CASSVGGYSNQPQHF. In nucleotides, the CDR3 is TGTGCCAGCAGCGTTGGGGGGTATAGCAATCAGCCCCAGCATTTT.

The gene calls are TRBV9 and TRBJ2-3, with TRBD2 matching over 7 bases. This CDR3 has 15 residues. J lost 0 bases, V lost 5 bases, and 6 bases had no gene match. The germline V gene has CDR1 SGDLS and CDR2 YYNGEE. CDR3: CASSQTSASTDTQYF. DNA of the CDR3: TGTGCCAGCAGTCAAACTAGCGCGAGCACAGATACGCAGTATTTT.

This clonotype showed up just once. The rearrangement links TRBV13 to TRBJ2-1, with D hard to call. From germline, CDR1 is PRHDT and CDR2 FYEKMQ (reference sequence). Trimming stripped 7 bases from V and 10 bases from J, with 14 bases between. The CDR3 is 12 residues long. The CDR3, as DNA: TGTGCCAGCAAGGATTCTACTACCGAGCAGTTCTTC. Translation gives CASKDSTTEQFF.

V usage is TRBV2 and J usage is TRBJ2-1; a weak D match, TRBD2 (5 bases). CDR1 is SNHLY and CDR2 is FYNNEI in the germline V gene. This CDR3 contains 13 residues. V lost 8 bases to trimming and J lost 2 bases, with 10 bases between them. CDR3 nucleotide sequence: TGTGCCAGCGCGGGCGCCCCCTACAATGAGCAGTTCTTC. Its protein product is CASAGAPYNEQFF.